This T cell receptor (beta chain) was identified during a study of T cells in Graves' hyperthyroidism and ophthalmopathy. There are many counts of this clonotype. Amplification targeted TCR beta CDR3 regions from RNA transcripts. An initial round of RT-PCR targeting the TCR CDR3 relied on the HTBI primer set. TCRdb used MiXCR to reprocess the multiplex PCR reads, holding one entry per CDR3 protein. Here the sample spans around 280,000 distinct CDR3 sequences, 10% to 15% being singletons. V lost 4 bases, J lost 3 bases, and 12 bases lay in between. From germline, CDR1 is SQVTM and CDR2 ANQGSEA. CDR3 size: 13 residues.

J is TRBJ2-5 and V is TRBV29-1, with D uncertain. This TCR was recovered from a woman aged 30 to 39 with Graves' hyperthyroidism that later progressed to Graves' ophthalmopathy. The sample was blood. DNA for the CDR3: TGCAGCGTTGCGGTCGGAGAAAAAGAGACCCAGTACTTC. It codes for CSVAVGEKETQYF.